This TCR beta chain was observed in a study of vaccination and CD4 T cells after COVID-19. Study-wide points: Only after vaccination were a median 86.3% of convalescents' reactive clones seen.

Sequenced with the Oncomine TCR Beta short-read assay was DNA taken from cultured CD4+ T cells. Genomic DNA was taken out of cultured CD4+ T cells by extraction. Via MiXCR, TCRdb re-called the PCR reads, giving one row per CDR3 protein. Among more than 6,500 distinct CDR3 sequences, approximately 35% were seen once, and the ten largest hold about a tenth. The treatment: roughly ten-day PBMC culture with coronavirus spike peptide pools or control peptides (ViraFEST assay). Harvesting of the unexposed donor's CD4+ T cells predated the COVID-19 pandemic (2011-2018). Per well, fewer than 2.5 million PBMCs were cultured in the presence of approximately 10 IU/ml IL-2 and roughly 10 ug/ml peptide pools. CDR1 and CDR2 (germline): DFQATT, SNEGSKA (reference sequence). This CDR3 spans 13 amino acids. V was pared by 0 bases and J by 6 bases, with 9 bases between. In its sample, this clonotype was seen a few times. Antigen unknown.

Sequencing was carried out using CD4+ T cells from blood, cultured in vitro. The TCR comes from a human donor in good health. V and J are TRBV20-1 and TRBJ2-1; no clear D. The CDR3 loop is CSARDPLRNEQFF. Written as DNA, the CDR3 is TGCAGTGCTAGAGATCCCCTCCGCAATGAGCAGTTCTTC.